The clone carrying this T cell receptor (beta chain) has ten or more counts. Its target is not known. This record comes from a study of T cells in Graves' hyperthyroidism and ophthalmopathy. Study overall: Peripheral blood specimens were obtained at initial diagnosis, prior to any treatment.

Trimming removed 6 bases from V and 3 bases from J, with 20 bases in between. Germline loops: CDR1 DFQATT, CDR2 SNEGSKA (reference sequence). This CDR3 has 15 amino acids. General study findings and limits: In blood, most of the thyroid clonotypes expanded above 0.001 were also present.

TCR beta CDR3 regions were amplified from RNA. The HTBI primer set was used in a first-round RT-PCR of the TCR CDR3. From the multiplex PCR reads, TCRdb called clonotypes with MiXCR, one entry per CDR3 protein. The table includes hundreds of thousands of distinct CDR3 sequences, roughly a fifth detected once. The sequence was collected from a man in his fifties with Graves' ophthalmopathy. The sequencing sample was made of blood. V usage is TRBV20-1 and J usage is TRBJ1-1, with D hard to call. The CDR3 region has the DNA TGCAGTGCCAGCCCCCCGATTATATTGGACACTGAAGCTTTCTTT. Translated, it gives CSASPPIILDTEAFF.